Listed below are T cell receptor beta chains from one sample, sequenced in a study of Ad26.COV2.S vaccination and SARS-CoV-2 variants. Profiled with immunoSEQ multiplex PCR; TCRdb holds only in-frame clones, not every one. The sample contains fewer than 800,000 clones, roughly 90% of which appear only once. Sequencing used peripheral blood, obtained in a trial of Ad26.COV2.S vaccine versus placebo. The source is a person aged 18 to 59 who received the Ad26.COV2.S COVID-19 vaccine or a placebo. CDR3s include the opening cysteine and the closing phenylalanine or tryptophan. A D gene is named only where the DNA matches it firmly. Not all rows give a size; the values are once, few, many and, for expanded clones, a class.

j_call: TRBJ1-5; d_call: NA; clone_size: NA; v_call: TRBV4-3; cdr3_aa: CASSPRTEQPQHF
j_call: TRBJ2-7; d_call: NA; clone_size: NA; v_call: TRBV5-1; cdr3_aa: CASSLRERYEQYF
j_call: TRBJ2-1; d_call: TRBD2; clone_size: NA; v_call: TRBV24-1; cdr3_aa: CATSDPQPSGSYNEQFF
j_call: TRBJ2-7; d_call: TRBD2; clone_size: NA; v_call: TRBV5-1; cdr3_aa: CASSPGDYPYEQYF
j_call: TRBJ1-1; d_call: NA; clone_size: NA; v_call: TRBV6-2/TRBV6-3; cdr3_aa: CASSHDRSNTEAFF
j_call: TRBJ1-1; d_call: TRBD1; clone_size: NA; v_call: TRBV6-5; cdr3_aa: CASSLRQGGTEAFF
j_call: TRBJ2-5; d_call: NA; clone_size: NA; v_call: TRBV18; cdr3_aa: CASSQGHQETQYF
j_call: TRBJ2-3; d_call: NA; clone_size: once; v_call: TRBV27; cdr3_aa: CASSLRAGITDTQYF
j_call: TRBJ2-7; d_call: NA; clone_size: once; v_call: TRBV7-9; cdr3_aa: CASSLHSDEQYF
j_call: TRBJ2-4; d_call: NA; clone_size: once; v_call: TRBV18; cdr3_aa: CASSPSPRGKNIQYF
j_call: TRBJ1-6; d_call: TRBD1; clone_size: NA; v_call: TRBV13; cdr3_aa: CASSPRTGGNSPLHF
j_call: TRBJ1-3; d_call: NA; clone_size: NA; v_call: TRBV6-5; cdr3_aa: CASSYGSSGNTIYF
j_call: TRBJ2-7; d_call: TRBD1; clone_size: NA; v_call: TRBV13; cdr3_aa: CASSPRDREDEQYF
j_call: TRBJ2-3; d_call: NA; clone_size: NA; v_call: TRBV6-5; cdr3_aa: CASSLQGPTDTQYF
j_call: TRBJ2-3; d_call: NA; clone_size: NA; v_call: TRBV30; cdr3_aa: CAWRGGSDTQYF
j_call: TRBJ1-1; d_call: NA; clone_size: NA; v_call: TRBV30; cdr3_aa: CAWSGSWGGSGAFF
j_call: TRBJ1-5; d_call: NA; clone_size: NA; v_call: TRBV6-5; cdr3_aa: CASSYGVDSNQPQHF
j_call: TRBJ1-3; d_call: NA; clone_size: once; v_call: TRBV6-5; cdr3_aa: CASTLDRTLGNTIYF
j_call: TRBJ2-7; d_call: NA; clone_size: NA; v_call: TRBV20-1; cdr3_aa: CSARGPEQYF
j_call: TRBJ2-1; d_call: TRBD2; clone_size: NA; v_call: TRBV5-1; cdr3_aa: CASRGLAGVENEQFF
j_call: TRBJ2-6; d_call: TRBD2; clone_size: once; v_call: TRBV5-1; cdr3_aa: CASSLAGGLGANVLTF
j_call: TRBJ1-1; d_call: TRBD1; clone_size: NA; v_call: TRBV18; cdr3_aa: CASSPGQVGGMNTEAFF
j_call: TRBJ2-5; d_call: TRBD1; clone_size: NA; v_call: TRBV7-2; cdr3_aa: CASSLVGQGSETQYF
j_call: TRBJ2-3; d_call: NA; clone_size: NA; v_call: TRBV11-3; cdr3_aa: CASSPRTVADTQYF
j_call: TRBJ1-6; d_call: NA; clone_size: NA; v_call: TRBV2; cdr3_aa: CASSVAGSYNSPLHF
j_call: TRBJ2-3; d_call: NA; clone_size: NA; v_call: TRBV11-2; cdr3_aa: CASSLEITDTQYF
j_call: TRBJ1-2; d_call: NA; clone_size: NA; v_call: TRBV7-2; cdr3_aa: CASSPNPGHNYGYTF
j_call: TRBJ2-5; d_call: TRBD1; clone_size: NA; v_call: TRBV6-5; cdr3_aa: CASSTDRATQETQYF
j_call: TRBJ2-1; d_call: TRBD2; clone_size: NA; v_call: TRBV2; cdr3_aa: CASRKTSGGPNEQFF
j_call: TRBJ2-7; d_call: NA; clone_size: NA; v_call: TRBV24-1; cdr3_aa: CATSESQGPYEQYF
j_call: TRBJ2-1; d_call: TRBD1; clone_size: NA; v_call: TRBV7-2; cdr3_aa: CASRWQGAGYNEQFF
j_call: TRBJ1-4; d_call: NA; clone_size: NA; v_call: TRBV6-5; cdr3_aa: CASSSSGQGNEKLFF
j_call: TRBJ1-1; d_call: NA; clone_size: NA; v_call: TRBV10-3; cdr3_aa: CAISETANTEAFF
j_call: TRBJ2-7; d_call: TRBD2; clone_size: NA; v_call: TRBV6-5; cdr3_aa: CASSLAGGRYEQYF
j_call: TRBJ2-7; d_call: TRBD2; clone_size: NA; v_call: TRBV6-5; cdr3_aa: CASSYPGLAPYEQYF
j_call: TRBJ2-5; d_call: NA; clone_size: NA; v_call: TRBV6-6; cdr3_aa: CASMGVPQETQYF